The 22 T cell receptor beta chains below were found in one sample sequenced in a study of blood T cell repertoires in COVID-19. Method: immunoSEQ multiplex PCR; TCRdb's copy keeps in-frame clones and lacks some. This table holds roughly 200,000 clones, approximately 80% found once. The specimen was peripheral blood. The origin of the receptors is a man between 45 and 60 years old who had recovered from COVID-19.

The chain employs TRBV7-8 and TRBJ2-2, with 11 positions matching TRBD1. The length of the CDR3 is 15 residues. The germline gives CDR1 SGHVS, CDR2 FQNEAQ. V gave up 8 bases and J gave up 4 bases; unmatched junction bases: 6. DNA of the CDR3: TGTGCCAGCGGACAGGGGGCGCGTGGCACCGGGGAGCTGTTTTTT. Protein sequence: CASGQGARGTGELFF.

The chain couples TRBV6-5 to TRBJ2-7; 9 bases match TRBD1. Germline CDR1 reads MNHEY; CDR2 reads SVGAGI. V trimming: 6 bases; J trimming: 3 bases; junction bases outside the gene matches: 6. The CDR3 contains 14 residues. This CDR3 is CASRALTGGYEQYF. For the CDR3, the DNA is TGTGCCAGCAGGGCTTTGACAGGGGGCTACGAGCAGTACTTC.

The chain employs TRBV5-4 and TRBJ2-7; 8 positions agree with TRBD2. This CDR3 comprises 14 residues. V was clipped by 3 bases and J by 6 bases; unmatched bases: 8. Germline V CDR1 and CDR2: SGHNT, YYREEE (reference sequence). Here the CDR3 reads CASSWIGLAGEQYF. DNA for the CDR3: TGTGCCAGCAGCTGGATCGGACTAGCCGGCGAGCAGTACTTC. Full variable domain (missing parts from reference TRBV5-4 and TRBJ2-7): ETGVTQSPTHLIKTRGQQVTLRCSSQSGHNTVSWYQQALGQGPQFIFQYYREEENGRGNFPPRFSGLQFPNYSSELNVNALELDDSALYLCASSWIGLAGEQYFGPGTRLTVT.

The rearrangement uses TRBV19 and TRBJ1-6; tentatively, D is TRBD1 (5 bases). The CDR3 is 13 residues long. The germline V gene encodes CDR1 LNHDA and CDR2 SQIVND (reference sequence). The ends were cut back, 6 bases at V and 5 bases at J, with 8 bases in the middle. The DNA of the CDR3 is TGTGCCAGTAGAGTAGGGGATAATTCACCCCTCCACTTT. Its protein product is CASRVGDNSPLHF.

J is TRBJ1-5 and V is TRBV27; the match to TRBD1 covers 8 bases. This CDR3 region has 13 residues. With 6 bases clipped from V and 4 bases from J, the junction kept 2 bases outside the gene matches. CDR1 and CDR2 from the germline V gene are MNHEY and SMNVEV (reference sequence). CDR3 coding DNA: TGTGCCAGCAGCAGGGACAGGAATCAGCCCCAGCATTTT. Translated, it gives CASSRDRNQPQHF.

The rearrangement joins TRBV5-4 to TRBJ2-2; 14 bases match TRBD2. Germline trimming cut 4 bases from V and 3 bases from J; bases unmatched to any gene: 5. There are 17 residues in the CDR3. Germline lookup yields CDR1 SGHNT and CDR2 YYREEE (reference sequence). The CDR3 region has the DNA TGTGCCAGCAGCGGGACTAGCGGGAGTCAGTACACCGGGGAGCTGTTTTTT. Its translation: CASSGTSGSQYTGELFF.

V is TRBV7-9 and J is TRBJ2-7; D remains unclear. This CDR3 comprises 14 residues. The germline V gene encodes CDR1 SEHNR and CDR2 FQNEAQ (reference sequence). The ends were cut back, 1 base at V and 1 base at J, with 8 bases in the middle. The CDR3 is CASSLVARSYEQYF. Here the CDR3 DNA reads TGTGCCAGCAGCTTAGTTGCCAGGTCCTACGAGCAGTACTTC.

The chain combines TRBV18 with TRBJ1-5; D is undetermined. The CDR3 is 16 residues long. Trimming stripped 6 bases from V and 1 base from J, with 16 bases between. CDR1 and CDR2 (germline): KGHSH, LQKENI. CDR3 region: CASSQFTTPSNQPQHF. CDR3 in DNA: TGTGCCAGCTCCCAGTTCACGACACCGAGCAATCAGCCCCAGCATTTT.

V usage is TRBV7-9 and J usage is TRBJ2-3; TRBD2 matches at 10 bases. CDR3 length equals 15 residues. After removal of 5 bases from V and 6 bases from J, the junction contained 8 bases not matched to a gene. Germline CDR1 is SEHNR and CDR2 is FQNEAQ (reference sequence). In DNA form, the CDR3 reads TGTGCCAGCAGCCAAACTAGCGGGGACTTGGATACGCAGTATTTT. Amino acids: CASSQTSGDLDTQYF.

The rearrangement links TRBV19 to TRBJ1-2; 8 bases map to TRBD1. This CDR3 is 13 amino acids long. The V and J ends lost 8 bases and 4 bases, in that order; junction bases with no gene match: 6. CDR1 and CDR2 (germline): LNHDA, SQIVND (reference sequence). The DNA of the CDR3 is TGTGCCAGTGCGGGACAGGAAGGCTATGGCTACACCTTC. Translating it yields CASAGQEGYGYTF.

The V gene is TRBV19, the J gene TRBJ1-4; D not resolved. The V and J ends lost 3 bases and 7 bases respectively, with 12 bases between them. This CDR3 is 14 amino acids long. Germline V CDR1 and CDR2: LNHDA, SQIVND (reference sequence). CDR3 nucleotides: TGTGCCAGTAGTATCGGGTACGGCGGTGAAAAACTGTTTTTT. The encoded protein is CASSIGYGGEKLFF.

V usage is TRBV7-8 and J usage is TRBJ1-2; D might be TRBD1 (5 bases). The CDR3 has 15 residues. Per the germline V gene, CDR1 is SGHVS and CDR2 is FQNEAQ. Trimming cost V 0 bases and J 5 bases, with 13 bases left between them. The CDR3 bases are TGTGCCAGCAGCTTAGCGACAGACCCAATATATGGCTACACCTTC. Translated, it gives CASSLATDPIYGYTF.

The chain is built from TRBV15 and TRBJ2-5; 10 bases map to TRBD1. The CDR3 covers 15 residues. Germline V gene data show CDR1 as LNHNV and CDR2 as YYDKDF (reference sequence). V was pared by 2 bases and J by 4 bases, with 4 bases of the junction left unmatched. The CDR3 coding sequence is TGTGCCACCAGCAGAACCCGGGACAGGGGAGAGACCCAGTACTTC. Translated: CATSRTRDRGETQYF.

This chain connects TRBV29-1 to TRBJ2-7; 9 bases are shared with TRBD1. J was trimmed by 4 bases and V by 3 bases; bases with no gene match: 13. CDR3 length: 16 residues. The germline gives CDR1 SQVTM, CDR2 ANQGSEA. The DNA for the CDR3 is TGCAGCGTTGAGAGCCCGGACAGGGGATCGACGTACGAGCAGTACTTC. This sequence encodes CSVESPDRGSTYEQYF.

The chain couples TRBV15 to TRBJ2-2, with 11 nucleotides matching TRBD2. CDR1 LNHNV and CDR2 YYDKDF come from the germline V gene (reference sequence). J lost 5 bases, V lost 3 bases, and 5 bases had no gene match. The CDR3 is 16 residues long. DNA of the CDR3: TGTGCCACCAGCAGGGTTAGCGGGAGGGGGACCGGGGAGCTGTTTTTT. Translation: CATSRVSGRGTGELFF.

This rearrangement joins TRBV6-4 to TRBJ1-5; 7 bases line up with TRBD1. Germline CDR1 and CDR2: MRHNA and SNTAGT. Losses at the gene ends were 7 bases for V and 4 bases for J; bases not matched to a gene: 4. The CDR3 contains 13 residues. CDR3 nucleotides: TGTGCCAGCAACAGGGACAGTAATCAGCCCCAGCATTTT. The encoded protein is CASNRDSNQPQHF.

This clone was observed a few times. J is TRBJ2-3 and V is TRBV28; perhaps TRBD1 as D (5 bases). This CDR3 has 16 amino acids. V lost 7 bases and J 7 bases, leaving 24 bases between the germline ends. Germline loops: CDR1 MDHEN, CDR2 SYDVKM. This chain's CDR3 is CASNPGRGVFRYTQYF. The CDR3 region has the DNA TGTGCCAGCAACCCGGGTAGGGGCGTATTTAGATATACGCAGTATTTT.

The chain links TRBV7-2 to TRBJ1-1; 11 nucleotides align to TRBD1. The CDR3 is 15 amino acids. The V gene end was trimmed by 3 bases and the J gene end by 4 bases; junction bases not matched to a gene: 4. Germline V gene data show CDR1 as SGHTA and CDR2 as FQGNSA. The CDR3 DNA reads TGTGCCAGCAGCTTCGGGACAGGGGGTGGCACTGAAGCTTTCTTT. Translated: CASSFGTGGGTEAFF.

The chain recombines TRBV12-5 with TRBJ1-4, with 7 nucleotides matching TRBD1. Trimming took 7 bases from V and 7 from J; bases not matched to a gene: 6. From germline, CDR1 is LGHNT and CDR2 FRNRAP. The CDR3 runs 13 residues. For the CDR3, the DNA is TGTGCTAGTGCGACAGGGTCGGTTGAAAAACTGTTTTTT. Residues: CASATGSVEKLFF.

The CDR3 region is CASSLLQGITEAFF. Here the CDR3 DNA reads TGTGCCAGCAGCTTGCTCCAGGGAATCACTGAAGCTTTCTTT. J is TRBJ1-1 and V is TRBV5-6, with a tentative D call TRBD1 (5 bases). CDR1 is SGHDT, CDR2 YYEEEE, per germline. V was cut by 1 base and J by 4 bases, with 11 bases left in between. The CDR3 spans 14 residues. Supplemented by reference TRBV5-6 and TRBJ1-1, the full variable domain reads DAGVTQSPTHLIKTRGQQVTLRCSPKSGHDTVSWYQQALGQGPQFIFQYYEEEERQRGNFPDRFSGHQFPNYSSELNVNALLLGDSALYLCASSLLQGITEAFFGQGTRLTVV.

V is TRBV5-4 and J is TRBJ2-5, with D maybe TRBD2 (6 bases). Looked up from germline, CDR1 is SGHNT and CDR2 is YYREEE (reference sequence). V was pared by 3 bases and J by 10 bases, with 28 bases between. CDR3 length equals 17 residues. The CDR3 protein is CASSSGEGGPTVGGQYF. The CDR3 coding sequence is TGTGCCAGCAGCTCGGGAGAGGGTGGGCCCACCGTTGGGGGCCAGTACTTC.

This chain connects TRBV6-6 to TRBJ1-2, with TRBD1 matching over 7 bases. The V segment lost 8 bases and the J segment 4 bases; nucleotides outside the gene matches: 10. The CDR3 sequence is 14 residues long. Germline V CDR1 and CDR2: MNHNY, SVGAGI (reference sequence). The CDR3 nucleotides read TGTGCCAGCCGCCAGCAGGGGGGCGTCTATGGCTACACCTTC. Its translation is CASRQQGGVYGYTF.